The 29 T cell receptor delta chains presented below share a single source sample, sequenced in a study of gamma-delta chains in newborns, infants, children. TCRdb re-identified clones in the reads via CATT. Of some 12,000 delta-chain clones listed, roughly 8.5% are singletons. The specimen was blood. The receptors were sampled from a child who was a newborn, infant or young child, either healthy, febrile or measles-vaccinated (not recorded which).

In this sample, this clone turned up a few times. The chain combines TRDV2 with TRDJ1; tentative D call: TRDD3 (6 bases). The CDR3 is 14 residues long. Between the trimmed V and J ends, which lost 3 bases and 8 bases, there was a span of 18 bases. From germline, CDR1 is GEAIGNYY and CDR2 EKD. The DNA of the CDR3 is TGTGCCTGTGACCCCCTGGAACTGGGAACCAAACTCATCTTT. It codes for CACDPLELGTKLIF.

The rearrangement uses TRDV2 and TRDJ1, with a tentative D call TRDD3 (6 bases). Germline loops: CDR1 GEAIGNYY, CDR2 EKD. With 3 bases removed from V and 0 bases from J, the gap between germline ends came to 22 bases. The CDR3 loop spans 18 amino acids. The CDR3 is CACDAVSGVSRNTDKLIF. The DNA of the CDR3 is TGTGCCTGTGACGCAGTCTCTGGGGTCTCAAGAAACACCGATAAACTCATCTTT.

This chain connects TRDV2 to TRDJ1; 11 bases are a match to TRDD3. V shed 0 bases, J shed 4 bases, and the junction held 9 bases outside the gene matches. This CDR3 has 17 amino acids. Germline CDR1 is GEAIGNYY and CDR2 is EKD. The CDR3 nucleotides read TGTGCCTGTGACACCGTTGGGGGATACGGGAAGTTCGATAAACTCATCTTT. Protein: CACDTVGGYGKFDKLIF.

This clone was recorded a few times. The V and J genes are TRDV1 and TRDJ1, with 10 bases aligning to TRDD3. The V gene end was trimmed by 3 bases and the J gene end by 1 base; junction bases not matched to a gene: 14. The CDR3 runs 19 residues. CDR1 and CDR2 from the germline V gene are TSWWSYY and QGS. DNA for the CDR3: TGTGCTCTTGGGGACGACGGGTGGGGGATACCGGGTTCCACCGATAAACTCATCTTT. This translates into CALGDDGWGIPGSTDKLIF.

The DNA for the CDR3 is TGTGCCTGTGACCGCATTTCCGCCGATAAACTCATCTTT. Encoded protein: CACDRISADKLIF. The gene calls are TRDV2 and TRDJ1; the D is unclear. From germline, CDR1 is GEAIGNYY and CDR2 EKD. The CDR3 consists of 13 residues. The V gene lost 3 bases and the J gene lost 3 bases, with 10 bases spanning the gap.

This rearrangement joins TRDV2 to TRDJ1; TRDD3 agrees at 11 bases. The junction had 9 bases not matched to a gene; V was cut back by 3 bases and J by 1 base. The V gene's germline CDR1 is GEAIGNYY and CDR2 EKD. The CDR3 covers 17 residues. CDR3 DNA sequence: TGTGCCTGTGACCTACTGGGGGATAAGGGTACCACCGATAAACTCATCTTT. This translates into CACDLLGDKGTTDKLIF.

This sequence joins TRDV2 and TRDJ1; no firm D call. From germline, CDR1 is GEAIGNYY and CDR2 EKD. The CDR3 runs 15 residues. The ends were cut back, 3 bases at V and 1 base at J, with 14 bases in the middle. The CDR3 spells CACDPIRPATDKLIF. CDR3 nucleotide sequence: TGTGCCTGTGACCCCATCCGACCCGCCACCGATAAACTCATCTTT.

This clone occurred once. The V segment is TRDV2, and no J call was made; TRDD3, the table's D call, was not compared with the DNA. CDR1 is GEAIGNYY and CDR2 is EKD in the germline V gene. The CDR3 has 17 residues. Here the CDR3 reads CACDTVGDLGHTDKLIF. CDR3 bases: TGTGCCTGTGACACCGTCGGGGACCTGGGACACACCGATAAGCTCATCTTT.

This chain joins TRDV2 and TRDJ3, with 8 positions matching TRDD3. Germline CDR1 and CDR2: GEAIGNYY and EKD. The CDR3 is 19 residues long. The V and J ends lost 3 bases and 0 bases, in that order; junction bases with no gene match: 9. This CDR3 is CACDSLGGNGSWDTRQMFF. CDR3 nucleotides: TGTGCCTGTGACTCACTGGGGGGTAACGGCTCCTGGGACACCCGACAGATGTTTTTC.

The rearrangement links TRDV2 to TRDJ1, with TRDD3 matching 10 bases. The CDR3 extends over 17 amino acids. CDR1 GEAIGNYY and CDR2 EKD come from the germline V gene. The trim removed 0 bases at V and 0 bases at J, leaving 6 bases unmatched. The CDR3 reads CACDTVTGGSHTDKLIF. CDR3 sequence (DNA): TGTGCCTGTGACACCGTTACTGGGGGATCTCACACCGATAAACTCATCTTT.

V gene TRDV2 combines with J gene TRDJ1; 11 nucleotides match TRDD3. CDR3 length: 16 amino acids. V trimming: 3 bases; J trimming: 2 bases; junction bases outside the gene matches: 7. Germline V gene lookup returns CDR1 GEAIGNYY and CDR2 EKD. The CDR3 nucleotides are TGTGCCTGTGACTCCCTACTGGGGGATATTACCGATAAACTCATCTTT. It translates to CACDSLLGDITDKLIF.

Only a few counts were recorded for this clone. It is likely a read error: a sequence one base away is far more abundant. This sample also contains other DNA sequences that code for the same CDR3. J is TRDJ1 and V is TRDV2; possibly TRDD3 for D (5 bases). This CDR3 is built from 14 residues. CDR1 and CDR2 from the germline V gene are GEAIGNYY and EKD. The CDR3 region is CACDTIQRTDKLIF. The DNA of the CDR3 is TGTGCCTGTGACACGATACAACGCACCGATAAACTCATCTTC.

The chain recombines TRDV2 with TRDJ1; 8 bases fit TRDD3. Losses at the gene ends were 3 bases for V and 4 bases for J; bases not matched to a gene: 9. The CDR3 totals 15 residues. The V gene's germline CDR1 is GEAIGNYY and CDR2 EKD. CDR3 in amino acids: CACDPLGDYYDKLIF. CDR3 nucleotides: TGTGCCTGTGACCCGCTGGGGGACTACTACGATAAACTCATCTTT.

The chain uses TRDV2 and TRDJ1; unclear D gene. TCRdb offers no J gene call, so here the DNA was matched to germline to obtain one. V lost 1 base, J lost 3 bases, and 11 bases lay in between. The CDR3 is 14 amino acids. Germline V gene data show CDR1 as GEAIGNYY and CDR2 as EKD. CDR3 loop: CACDTLVTPDKLIF. The DNA for the CDR3 is TGTGCCTGTGACACTCTGGTCACTCCCGATAAACTCATCTTT.

V usage is TRDV2 and J usage is TRDJ1, with 9 bases matching TRDD3. TCRdb carries no J gene annotation; the J gene was assigned here by matching the DNA with germline. V was pared by 1 base and J by 2 bases, with 16 bases of the junction left unmatched. Germline-derived CDR1 and CDR2 are GEAIGNYY and EKD. The CDR3 covers 19 residues. This CDR3 reads CACDTIKTLGDRRTDKLIF. The CDR3 DNA reads TGTGCCTGTGACACAATTAAGACCCTGGGGGATCGAAGGACCGATAAACTCATCTTT.

This clone was observed a handful of times. The chain is built from TRDV2 and TRDJ1, with 9 positions matching TRDD3. The CDR3 is 16 residues long. Trimming took 3 bases from V and 8 from J; bases not matched to a gene: 15. Germline values: CDR1 GEAIGNYY, CDR2 EKD. The CDR3 DNA reads TGTGCCTGTGACGAACTACTGGGGGACAATACGGGAAAACTCATCTTT. Translating gives CACDELLGDNTGKLIF.

This chain joins TRDV2 and TRDJ1; 8 positions match TRDD3. Trimming cost V 4 bases and J 2 bases; bases outside gene matches: 8. CDR3 length: 15 amino acids. The germline V gene has CDR1 GEAIGNYY and CDR2 EKD. CDR3 sequence (DNA): TGTGCCTGTGATTACTGGGGGGAGAAGACCGATAAACTCATCTTT. Translated, it gives CACDYWGEKTDKLIF.

This clone was detected only a few times. The chain has TRDV2 and TRDJ1; D may be TRDD3 (5 bases). CDR1 and CDR2 from the germline V gene are GEAIGNYY and EKD. V was pared by 0 bases and J by 3 bases, with 25 bases between. The CDR3 is 19 residues long. The CDR3 loop reads CACDTGGLSGGKWADKLIF. In DNA form, the CDR3 reads TGTGCCTGTGACACCGGGGGCTTGTCGGGGGGCAAGTGGGCCGATAAACTCATCTTT.

The table lists this clone with a few counts. The chain recombines TRDV2 with TRDJ1, with TRDD3 matching 9 bases. CDR1 is GEAIGNYY and CDR2 is EKD in the germline V gene. The length of the CDR3 is 17 residues. V lost 4 bases to trimming and J lost 0 bases; unmatched junction nucleotides: 11. The CDR3: CACDPLLGDTHTDKLIF. CDR3 coding DNA: TGTGCCTGTGATCCCCTACTGGGGGACACACACACCGATAAACTCATCTTT.

Within the sample, this clone is medium-sized. This chain links TRDV2 with TRDJ3; D gene ambiguous. Per germline, CDR1 GEAIGNYY and CDR2 EKD. This CDR3 spans 15 amino acids. Trimming removed 0 bases at V and 1 base at J, with 3 bases between. This CDR3 is CACDTVSWDTRQMFF. The CDR3 DNA is TGTGCCTGTGACACCGTTTCCTGGGACACCCGACAGATGTTTTTC.

Details on this clone: In the same sample, other DNA sequences code for this CDR3. The chain uses TRDV2 and TRDJ3; 11 positions agree with TRDD3. The CDR3 length is 18 residues. The junction had 1 base not matched to a gene; V was cut back by 1 base and J by 0 bases. From germline, CDR1 is GEAIGNYY and CDR2 EKD. The CDR3 region has the DNA TGTGCCTGTGACACGCTGGGGGATACCTCCTGGGACACCCGACAGATGTTTTTC. Translating gives CACDTLGDTSWDTRQMFF.

The gene calls are TRDV2 and TRDJ2, with TRDD3 matching 11 bases. Germline values: CDR1 GEAIGNYY, CDR2 EKD. The CDR3 is 15 amino acids. J lost 6 bases, V lost 0 bases, and 2 bases had no gene match. The CDR3 bases are TGTGCCTGTGACACCGTGGGGGATACGCCAGCACAACTCTTCTTT. It codes for CACDTVGDTPAQLFF.

This clone was recorded a few times. This chain uses TRDV2 with TRDJ3; 8 bases match TRDD3. V was pared by 3 bases and J by 0 bases, with 9 bases of the junction left unmatched. Germline V gives CDR1 GEAIGNYY, CDR2 EKD. This CDR3 is 19 amino acids long. The CDR3, as DNA: TGTGCCTGTGACCAGGTGGGGGATTCCCGCTCCTGGGACACCCGACAGATGTTTTTC. It encodes CACDQVGDSRSWDTRQMFF.

This clone was seen a few times. This chain connects TRDV2 to TRDJ1; D unclear. CDR1 is GEAIGNYY, CDR2 EKD, per germline. V lost 4 bases and J lost 3, with 23 bases in between. This CDR3 has 17 residues. CDR3 sequence: CACEGMDVPGGADKLIF. DNA for the CDR3: TGTGCCTGTGAGGGAATGGATGTTCCAGGAGGCGCCGATAAACTCATCTTT.

The chain is built from TRDV1 and TRDJ1; D remains ambiguous. The J gene, missing from TCRdb, was assigned here through DNA to germline matching. The CDR3 extends over 14 amino acids. Trimming cost V 7 bases and J 0 bases, with 12 bases left between them. The germline V gene encodes CDR1 TSWWSYY and CDR2 QGS. The CDR3 region has the DNA TGTGCTCTTGTCTCGGCGGGAAACACCGATAAACTCATCTTT. Protein product: CALVSAGNTDKLIF.

The V gene is TRDV2, the J gene TRDJ3; TRDD3 matches at 13 bases. CDR3 length: 20 amino acids. CDR1 is GEAIGNYY, CDR2 EKD, per germline. Unmatched junction bases numbered 7, after V lost 3 bases and J lost 0 bases. CDR3 in amino acids: CACDRTGGYGGSWDTRQMFF. The CDR3 region has the DNA TGTGCCTGTGACCGTACTGGGGGATACGGTGGCTCCTGGGACACCCGACAGATGTTTTTC.

This clone has only a few counts. The rearrangement joins TRDV2 to TRDJ1; TRDD1 might be the D (5 bases). CDR1 and CDR2 (germline): GEAIGNYY, EKD. Trimming cost V 3 bases and J 0 bases, with 10 bases left between them. This CDR3 has 14 amino acids. CDR3 amino acids: CACDSIVYTDKLIF. As DNA, the CDR3 is TGTGCCTGTGACTCCATAGTGTACACCGATAAACTCATCTTT.

This clone was seen a few times. This chain links TRDV2 with TRDJ3; 9 nucleotides match TRDD3. The CDR3 has 20 residues. CDR1 and CDR2 from the germline V gene are GEAIGNYY and EKD. With V trimmed by 0 bases and J by 0 bases, 8 bases remained unmatched. The CDR3 reads CACDTPLGDPSSWDTRQMFF. DNA for the CDR3: TGTGCCTGTGACACCCCACTGGGGGACCCGAGCTCCTGGGACACCCGACAGATGTTTTTC.

This clone was recorded a few times. V and J are TRDV2 and TRDJ1; 10 bases map to TRDD3. Germline V gene sequence: CDR1 GEAIGNYY, CDR2 EKD. The V and J ends lost 1 base and 7 bases, in that order; junction bases with no gene match: 26. This CDR3 has 21 amino acids. The CDR3 sequence is CACDTLNPLPLGDKKASKLIF. The CDR3 nucleotides read TGTGCCTGTGACACACTAAACCCTCTTCCCCTGGGGGATAAGAAGGCGAGTAAACTCATCTTT.